This T cell receptor (beta chain) derives from a study of blood T cell repertoires in COVID-19. Germline loops: CDR1 MNHNS, CDR2 SASEGT. Trimming left V 3 bases short and J 0 bases short, with 9 bases between. This CDR3 has 14 residues. Only in-frame clones appear in the TCRdb table, and some are missing; sequencing was by immunoSEQ multiplex PCR. The sample lists over 120,000 clones, around 73% occurring once. Sequenced material: PBMCs or T cells enriched from blood (not recorded which). The receptor comes from a woman between 50 and 59 years old who had recovered from COVID-19. The chain is built from TRBV6-1 and TRBJ2-7; no reliable D call. For the CDR3, the DNA is TGTGCCAGCAGTGAGTGGCCGTTCTCCTACGAGCAGTACTTC. It yields the protein CASSEWPFSYEQYF.